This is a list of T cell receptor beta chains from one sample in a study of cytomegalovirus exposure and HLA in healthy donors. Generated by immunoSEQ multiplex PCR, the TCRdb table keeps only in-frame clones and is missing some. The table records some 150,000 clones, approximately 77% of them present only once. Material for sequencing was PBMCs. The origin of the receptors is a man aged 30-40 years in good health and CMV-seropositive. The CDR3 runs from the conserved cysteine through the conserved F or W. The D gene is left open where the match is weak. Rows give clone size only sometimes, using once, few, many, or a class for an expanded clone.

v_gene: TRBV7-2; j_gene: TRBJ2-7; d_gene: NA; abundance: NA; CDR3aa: CASSYLDSSYEQYF; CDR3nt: TGTGCCAGCAGCTACTTGGACAGCTCCTACGAGCAGTACTTC
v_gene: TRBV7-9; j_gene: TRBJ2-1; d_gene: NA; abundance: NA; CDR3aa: CASSSDGSSYNEQFF; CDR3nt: TGTGCCAGCAGCTCTGACGGGAGCTCCTACAATGAGCAGTTCTTC
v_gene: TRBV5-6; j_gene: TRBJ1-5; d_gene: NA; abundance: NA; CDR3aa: CASSFTADQPQHF; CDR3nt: TGTGCCAGCAGCTTTACCGCGGATCAGCCCCAGCATTTT
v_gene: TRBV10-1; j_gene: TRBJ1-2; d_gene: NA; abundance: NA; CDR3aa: CASTGRDYGYTF; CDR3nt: TGCGCCAGCACCGGGCGGGACTATGGCTACACCTTC
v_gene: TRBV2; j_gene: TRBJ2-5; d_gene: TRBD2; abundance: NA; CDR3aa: CASSLRLAGVQETQYF; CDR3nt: TGTGCCAGCAGTCTCCGACTAGCGGGGGTACAAGAGACCCAGTACTTC
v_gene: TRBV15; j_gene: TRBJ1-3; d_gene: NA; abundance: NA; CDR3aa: CATSRVYRDFSGNTIYF; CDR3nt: TGTGCCACCAGCAGGGTCTACAGAGATTTCTCTGGAAACACCATATATTTT
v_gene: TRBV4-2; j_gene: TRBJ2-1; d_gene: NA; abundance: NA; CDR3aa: CASSQRGGYNNEQFF; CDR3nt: TGTGCCAGCAGCCAACGAGGAGGCTACAACAATGAGCAGTTCTTC
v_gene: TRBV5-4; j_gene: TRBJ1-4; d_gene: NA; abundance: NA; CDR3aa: CASSLGRGGPVTNEKLFF; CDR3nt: TGTGCCAGCAGCTTGGGTCGGGGGGGCCCCGTCACTAATGAAAAACTGTTTTTT
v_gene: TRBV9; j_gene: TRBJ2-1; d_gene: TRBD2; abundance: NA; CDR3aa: CASSAPTSGSYNEQFF; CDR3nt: TGTGCCAGCAGCGCCCCGACTAGCGGCTCCTACAATGAGCAGTTCTTC
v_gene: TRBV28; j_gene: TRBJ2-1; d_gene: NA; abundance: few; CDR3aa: CASSLTRDEQFF; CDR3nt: TGTGCCAGCAGTTTAACTAGAGATGAGCAGTTCTTC
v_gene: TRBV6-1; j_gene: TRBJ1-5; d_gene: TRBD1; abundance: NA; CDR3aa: CASSGGQRNQPQHF; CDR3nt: TGTGCCAGCAGTGGGGGACAGCGCAATCAGCCCCAGCATTTT
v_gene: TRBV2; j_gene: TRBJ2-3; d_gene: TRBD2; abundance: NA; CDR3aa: CASSEALAGTDTQYF; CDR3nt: TGTGCCAGCAGTGAAGCGCTAGCGGGTACAGATACGCAGTATTTT
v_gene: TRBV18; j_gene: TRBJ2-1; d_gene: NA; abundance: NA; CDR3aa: CASSPLVVSGEQFF; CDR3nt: TGTGCCAGCTCACCCCTGGTAGTATCGGGTGAGCAGTTCTTC
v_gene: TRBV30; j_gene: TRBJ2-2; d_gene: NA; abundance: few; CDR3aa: CAWSVPFRDTGELFF; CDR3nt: TGTGCCTGGAGTGTACCGTTCAGGGACACCGGGGAGCTGTTTTTT
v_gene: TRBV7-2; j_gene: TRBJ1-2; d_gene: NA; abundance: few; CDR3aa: CASSLVQGTNYGYTF; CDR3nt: TGTGCCAGCAGCTTAGTTCAGGGGACTAACTATGGCTACACCTTC
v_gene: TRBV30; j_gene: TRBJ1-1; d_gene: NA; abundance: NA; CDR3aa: CAWSVWGVTEAFF; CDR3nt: TGTGCCTGGAGTGTATGGGGGGTAACTGAAGCTTTCTTT
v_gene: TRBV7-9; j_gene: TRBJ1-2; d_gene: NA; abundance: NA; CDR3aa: CASSLGQFYGYTF; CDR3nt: TGTGCCAGCAGCTTAGGGCAGTTCTATGGCTACACCTTC
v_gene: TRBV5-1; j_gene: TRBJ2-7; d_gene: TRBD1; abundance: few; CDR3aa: CASSLAGGIFYEQYF; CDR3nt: TGCGCCAGCAGCTTGGCAGGGGGTATTTTCTACGAGCAGTACTTC
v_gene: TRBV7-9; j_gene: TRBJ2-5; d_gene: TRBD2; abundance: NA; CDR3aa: CASSFPASGGANQETQYF; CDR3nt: TGTGCCAGCAGCTTCCCCGCTAGCGGGGGGGCTAACCAAGAGACCCAGTACTTC
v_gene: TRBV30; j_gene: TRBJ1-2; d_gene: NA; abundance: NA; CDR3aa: CAWRRDGNYGYTF; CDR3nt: TGTGCCTGGAGGCGGGACGGGAACTATGGCTACACCTTC
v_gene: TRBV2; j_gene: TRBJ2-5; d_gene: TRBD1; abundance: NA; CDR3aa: CASSETTGTEYF; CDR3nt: TGTGCCAGCAGTGAAACGACAGGGACCGAGTACTTC
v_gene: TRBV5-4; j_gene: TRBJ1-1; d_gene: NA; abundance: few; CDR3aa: CASSLGQLRNTEAFF; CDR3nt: TGTGCCAGCAGCTTGGGGCAGTTAAGGAACACTGAAGCTTTCTTT
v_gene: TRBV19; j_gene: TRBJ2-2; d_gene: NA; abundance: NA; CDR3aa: CASSIGGGGLTGELFF; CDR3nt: TGTGCCAGTAGTATAGGAGGAGGGGGCCTTACCGGGGAGCTGTTTTTT
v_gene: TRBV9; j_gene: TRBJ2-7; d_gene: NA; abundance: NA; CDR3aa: CLGGGHYEQYF; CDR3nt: TGTTTAGGGGGTGGACACTACGAGCAGTACTTC
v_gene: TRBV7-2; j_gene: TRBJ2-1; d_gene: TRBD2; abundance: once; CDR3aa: CASSPRLAGAGEQFF; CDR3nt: TGTGCCAGCAGCCCACGACTAGCGGGAGCAGGGGAGCAGTTCTTC
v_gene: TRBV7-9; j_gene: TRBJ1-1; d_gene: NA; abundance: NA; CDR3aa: CASSLAHSRVNTEAFF; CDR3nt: TGTGCCAGCAGCTTAGCTCACTCCAGGGTGAACACTGAAGCTTTCTTT
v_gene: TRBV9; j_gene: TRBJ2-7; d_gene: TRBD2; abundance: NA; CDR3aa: CASSVDGGGFVEQYF; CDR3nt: TGTGCCAGCAGCGTAGATGGCGGGGGATTCGTCGAGCAGTACTTC
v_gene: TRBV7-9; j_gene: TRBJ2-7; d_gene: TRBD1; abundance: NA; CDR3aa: CASSWGQGAVGEQYF; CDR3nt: TGTGCCAGCAGCTGGGGGCAGGGGGCGGTAGGTGAGCAGTACTTC
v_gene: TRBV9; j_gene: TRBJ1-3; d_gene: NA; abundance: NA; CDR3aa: CASRPVGDSGNTIYF; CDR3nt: TGTGCCAGCAGACCGGTGGGAGACTCTGGAAACACCATATATTTT
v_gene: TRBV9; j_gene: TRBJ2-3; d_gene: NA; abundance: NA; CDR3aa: CASSVVGTDTQYF; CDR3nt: TGTGCCAGCAGCGTAGTCGGCACAGATACGCAGTATTTT
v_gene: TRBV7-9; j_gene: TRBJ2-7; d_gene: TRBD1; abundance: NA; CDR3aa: CASSLPGGYEQYF; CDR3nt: TGTGCCAGCAGCTTACCAGGGGGCTACGAGCAGTACTTC
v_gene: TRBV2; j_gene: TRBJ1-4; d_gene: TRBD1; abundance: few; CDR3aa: CAIQRTGDFSTNEKLFF; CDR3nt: TGTGCCATCCAAAGGACAGGGGATTTCTCAACTAATGAAAAACTGTTTTTT
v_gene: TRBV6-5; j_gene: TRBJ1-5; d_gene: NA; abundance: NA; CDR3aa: CASSYSSGQPQHF; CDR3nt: TGTGCCAGCAGTTACTCTAGCGGTCAGCCCCAGCATTTT
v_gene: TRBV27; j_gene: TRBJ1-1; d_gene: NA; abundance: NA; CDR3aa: CASSSPGGGTEAFF; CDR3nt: TGTGCCAGCAGTTCCCCGGGGGGAGGGACTGAAGCTTTCTTT
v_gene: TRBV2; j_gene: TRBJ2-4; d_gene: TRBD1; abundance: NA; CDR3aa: CASMARDRGMAKNIQYF; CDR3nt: TGTGCCAGCATGGCCCGGGACAGGGGTATGGCCAAAAACATTCAGTACTTC
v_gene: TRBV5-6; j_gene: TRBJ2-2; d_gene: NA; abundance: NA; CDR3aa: CASSSNPGHFTGELFF; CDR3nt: TGTGCCAGCAGCTCCAATCCGGGACACTTCACCGGGGAGCTGTTTTTT
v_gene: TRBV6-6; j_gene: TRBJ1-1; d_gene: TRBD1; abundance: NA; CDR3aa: CASKRQGGTEAFF; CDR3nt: TGTGCCAGCAAAAGACAGGGGGGCACTGAAGCTTTCTTT
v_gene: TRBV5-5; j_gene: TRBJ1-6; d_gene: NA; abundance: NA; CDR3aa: CASGETNNSPLHF; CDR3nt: TGTGCCAGCGGCGAGACAAATAATTCACCCCTCCACTTT